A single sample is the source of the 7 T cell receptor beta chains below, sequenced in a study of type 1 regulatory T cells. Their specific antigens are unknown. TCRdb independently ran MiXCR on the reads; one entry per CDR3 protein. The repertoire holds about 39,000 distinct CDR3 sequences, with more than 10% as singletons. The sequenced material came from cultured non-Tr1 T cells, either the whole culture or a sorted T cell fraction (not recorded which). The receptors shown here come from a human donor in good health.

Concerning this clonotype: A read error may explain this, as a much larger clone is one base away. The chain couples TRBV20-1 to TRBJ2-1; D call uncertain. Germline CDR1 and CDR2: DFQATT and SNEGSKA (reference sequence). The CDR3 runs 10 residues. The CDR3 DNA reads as TGCAGTGCAGAGAACAATGAGCAGTCCTTC. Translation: CSAENNEQSF.

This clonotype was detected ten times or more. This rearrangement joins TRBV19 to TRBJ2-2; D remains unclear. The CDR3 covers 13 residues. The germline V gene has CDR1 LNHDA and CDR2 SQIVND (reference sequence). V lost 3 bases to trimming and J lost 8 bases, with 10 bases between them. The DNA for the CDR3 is TGTGCCAGTAGTATTGATGTTGGGGGGGAGCTGTTTTTT. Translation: CASSIDVGGELFF.

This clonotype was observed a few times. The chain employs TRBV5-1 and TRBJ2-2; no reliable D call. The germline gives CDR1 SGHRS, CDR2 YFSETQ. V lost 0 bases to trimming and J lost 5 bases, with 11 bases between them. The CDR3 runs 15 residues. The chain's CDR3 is CASSLDQPGTGELFF. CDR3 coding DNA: TGCGCCAGCAGCTTGGATCAGCCAGGTACCGGGGAGCTGTTTTTT.

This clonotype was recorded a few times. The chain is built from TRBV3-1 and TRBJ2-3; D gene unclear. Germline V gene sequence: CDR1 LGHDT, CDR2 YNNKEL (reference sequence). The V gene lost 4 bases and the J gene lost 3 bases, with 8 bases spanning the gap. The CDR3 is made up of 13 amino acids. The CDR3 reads CASSLYWTDTQYF. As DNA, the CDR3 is TGTGCCAGCAGCCTTTACTGGACAGATACGCAGTATTTT.

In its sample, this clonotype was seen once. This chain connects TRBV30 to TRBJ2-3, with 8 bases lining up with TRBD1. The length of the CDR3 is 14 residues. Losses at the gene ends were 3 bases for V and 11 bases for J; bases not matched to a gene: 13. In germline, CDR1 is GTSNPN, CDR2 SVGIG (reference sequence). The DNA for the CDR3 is TGTGCCTGGAGACAGGGGGGTCCCGCCCATATGCAGTATTTT. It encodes CAWRQGGPAHMQYF. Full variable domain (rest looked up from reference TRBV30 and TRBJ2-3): SQTIHQWPATLVQPVGSPLSLECTVEGTSNPNLYWYRQAAGRGLQLLFYSVGIGQISSEVPQNLSASRPQDRQFILSSKKLLLSDSGFYLCAWRQGGPAHMQYFGPGTRLTVL.

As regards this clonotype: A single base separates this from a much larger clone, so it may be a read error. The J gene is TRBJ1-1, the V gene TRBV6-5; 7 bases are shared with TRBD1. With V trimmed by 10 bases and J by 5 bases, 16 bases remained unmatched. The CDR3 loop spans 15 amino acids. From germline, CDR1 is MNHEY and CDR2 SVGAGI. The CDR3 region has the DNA TGTGCCACCACCCGAGGGGGCAAGTGGGGGACTGAAGCTTTCTTT. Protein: CATTRGGKWGTEAFF.

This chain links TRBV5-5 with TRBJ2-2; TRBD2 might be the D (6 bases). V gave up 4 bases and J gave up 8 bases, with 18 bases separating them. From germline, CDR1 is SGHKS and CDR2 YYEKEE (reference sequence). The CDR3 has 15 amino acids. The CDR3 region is CASSRTSLSSGELFF. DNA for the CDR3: TGTGCCAGCAGCCGAACTAGCCTATCGTCTGGGGAGCTGTTTTTT.